Below, 24 T cell receptor beta chains from the same sample are listed, as sequenced in a study of blood T cells in healthy people across ages. Through a sample-barcoded 5' primer and a J-beta primer mix, a second PCR was run for about 6 to 11 cycles. TCRdb reanalysed the 5' RACE reads using MiXCR and keeps one entry per CDR3 protein. The table lists some 1 million distinct CDR3 sequences, less than 50% of them singletons, with under 20% in the top ten. The material sequenced was blood. The receptors here all came from a woman aged 55-70 years in good health.

This sequence joins TRBV7-2 and TRBJ2-1, with 11 positions matching TRBD2. The J call may be mistaken, given a closer DNA end match to TRBJ2-7. Germline CDR1 is SGHTA and CDR2 is FQGNSA. The CDR3 has 14 residues. The CDR3 region is CASSRLAGPNEQYF. The CDR3 nucleotides read TGTGCCAGCAGCCGACTAGCGGGGCCAAATGAGCAGTACTTC.

Points on this clonotype: This may come from a read error, since a much larger clone is one base off. This chain uses TRBV12-3 or TRBV12-4 with TRBJ2-7; 9 nucleotides align to TRBD2. V was pared by 3 bases and J by 7 bases, with 7 bases of the junction left unmatched. CDR3 length equals 14 residues. This CDR3 reads CASSFSGSPDEQYF. The CDR3 nucleotides read TGTGCCAGCAGTTTTAGCGGGAGTCCGGATGAGCAGTACTTC.

This clonotype showed up just a few times. The V gene is TRBV20-1, the J gene TRBJ2-4; D possibly corresponds to TRBD2 (6 bases). The J call may be wrong; the DNA end is better matched by TRBJ2-7. Germline V gene data show CDR1 as DFQATT and CDR2 as SNEGSKA (reference sequence). CDR3 length equals 14 residues. The CDR3 bases are TGCAGTGCTCCAAATAGCGGTTCGGGTTTCGAGCAGTACTTC. It is translated as CSAPNSGSGFEQYF.

Regarding this clonotype: Germline and junction disagree at one end, which may indicate a read error. The V call is TRBV14, the J call TRBJ2-3; 9 bases line up with TRBD2. This CDR3 region has 16 residues. CDR1 and CDR2 (germline): SGHDN, FVKESK. This chain's CDR3 is CAGSQGESGTSDTQYF. DNA for the CDR3: TGTGCCGGCAGCCAAGGCGAATCCGGGACTAGCGATACGCAGTATTTT.

This clonotype was seen a single time. The rearrangement links TRBV12-3 or TRBV12-4 to TRBJ2-1; D unclear. The CDR3 runs to 17 residues. Trimming removed 6 bases from V and 1 base from J, with 19 bases in between. Here the CDR3 DNA reads TGTGCCAGCAGCCCGAGGCCTGCAGGCCCGTCCTACAATGAGCAGTTCTTC. It encodes CASSPRPAGPSYNEQFF.

V and J are TRBV29-1 and TRBJ1-2; no reliable D call. V was cut by 7 bases and J by 0 bases, with 18 bases left in between. The CDR3 loop spans 15 amino acids. Germline V gene sequence: CDR1 SQVTM, CDR2 ANQGSEA. Here the CDR3 reads CSEYDPALTNYGYTF. CDR3 nucleotides: TGCAGCGAATACGACCCGGCGCTTACTAACTATGGCTACACCTTC.

This clonotype was counted once. The chain employs TRBV5-5 and TRBJ2-4, with TRBD2 identical over 13 bases. The J call could be wrong; TRBJ2-7 is a better fit for the DNA end. The germline V gene encodes CDR1 SGHKS and CDR2 YYEKEE (reference sequence). The CDR3 loop spans 16 amino acids. The CDR3 spells CASSATSGRTAYEQYF. The CDR3 coding sequence is TGTGCCAGCAGCGCGACTAGCGGGAGGACCGCCTACGAGCAGTACTTC.

The sample holds a few counts of this clonotype. V is TRBV29-1 and J is TRBJ2-4; D gene uncertain. This CDR3 comprises 10 residues. Germline V lookup: CDR1 SQVTM, CDR2 ANQGSEA. Trimming pared 7 bases from V and 5 bases from J, leaving 6 bases between. The CDR3 sequence is CSAQENIQYF. DNA of the CDR3: TGCAGCGCACAAGAAAACATTCAGTACTTC. Filled out from reference TRBV29-1 and TRBJ2-4, the complete variable domain reads SAVISQKPSRDICQRGTSLTIQCQVDSQVTMMFWYRQQPGQSLTLIATANQGSEATYESGFVIDKFPISRPNLTFSTLTVSNMSPEDSSIYLCSAQENIQYFGAGTRLSVL.

CDR3 amino acids: CAKPRYGWRRETQYF. The CDR3 bases are TGTGCCAAACCAAGGTACGGGTGGCGGCGCGAGACCCAGTACTTC. The chain uses TRBV24-1 and TRBJ2-5; D is undetermined. V dropped 11 bases and J dropped 5 bases, with 23 bases sitting between them. This CDR3 spans 15 amino acids. Per the germline V gene, CDR1 is KGHDR and CDR2 is SFDVKD.

This clonotype was detected only a few times. V and J are TRBV7-8 and TRBJ2-7; 7 bases match TRBD1. With 5 bases clipped from V and 3 bases from J, the junction kept 7 bases outside the gene matches. The CDR3 contains 14 residues. Germline V gene lookup returns CDR1 SGHVS and CDR2 FQNEAQ. CDR3 region: CASSVERDSYEQYF. CDR3 nucleotide sequence: TGTGCCAGCAGCGTGGAACGGGACAGCTACGAGCAGTACTTC.

The V gene is TRBV2, the J gene TRBJ1-2; a weak D match, TRBD1 (5 bases). Trimming left V 3 bases short and J 6 bases short, with 11 bases between. The CDR3 contains 13 residues. Germline V gene sequence: CDR1 SNHLY, CDR2 FYNNEI. CDR3 in amino acids: CASSESGDNGYTF. Here the CDR3 DNA reads TGTGCCAGCAGTGAGTCGGGGGATAATGGCTACACCTTC.

This clonotype was seen more than once but under ten times. The chain employs TRBV6-6 and TRBJ2-3, with TRBD2 matching 7 bases. Germline CDR1 and CDR2: MNHNY and SVGAGI (reference sequence). The CDR3 runs 15 residues. V lost 2 bases to trimming and J lost 1 base; unmatched junction nucleotides: 3. The CDR3 region has the DNA TGTGCCAGCAGTTACGGGGCGGGAGGCACAGATACGCAGTATTTT. It specifies CASSYGAGGTDTQYF.

The DNA for the CDR3 is TGTGCCAGTCTCGCCGACAGGGGGCGTAGAGAGACCCAGTACTTC. Its translation is CASLADRGRRETQYF. This rearrangement joins TRBV2 to TRBJ2-5; 10 bases are a match to TRBD1. J lost 4 bases, V lost 9 bases, and 11 bases had no gene match. The CDR3 has 15 residues. The germline CDR1 and CDR2 sequences are SNHLY and FYNNEI. The variable domain in full, with the rest retrieved from reference TRBV2 and TRBJ2-5, is EPEVTQTPSHQVTQMGQEVILRCVPISNHLYFYWYRQILGQKVEFLVSFYNNEISEKSEIFDDQFSVERPDGSNFTLKIRSTKLEDSAMYFCASLADRGRRETQYFGPGTRLLVL.

This clonotype has a handful of counts. The CDR3 loop is CASSFGGMSSTDTQYF. The CDR3 DNA sequence: TGTGCCAGCAGCTTTGGAGGCATGTCTAGCACAGATACGCAGTATTTT. The chain joins TRBV5-6 to TRBJ2-3; possible D gene TRBD2, 5 bases. The length of the CDR3 is 16 residues. Trimming pared 2 bases from V and 0 bases from J, leaving 13 bases between. From germline, CDR1 is SGHDT and CDR2 YYEEEE.

The chain combines TRBV12-3 or TRBV12-4 with TRBJ2-3, with no clear D. With 6 bases removed from V and 2 bases from J, the gap between germline ends came to 15 bases. The CDR3 has 15 residues. CDR3 sequence reads: CASSPTAYPTDTQYF. The CDR3 DNA sequence: TGTGCCAGCAGCCCCACCGCTTACCCCACAGATACGCAGTATTTT.

Of note for this clonotype: This may be a read error: a much more frequent sequence differs by one nucleotide. V and J are TRBV6-5 and TRBJ1-5; tentative D call: TRBD1 (5 bases). CDR3 length: 14 amino acids. CDR1 MNHEY and CDR2 SVGAGI come from the germline V gene. For the CDR3, the DNA is TGTGCCGGCAGACCCGGGACCGGGTGGCAGCCCCAGCATTTT. This sequence encodes CAGRPGTGWQPQHF.

This rearrangement joins TRBV28 to TRBJ2-1; 9 nucleotides agree with TRBD2. V lost 6 bases, J lost 7 bases, and 16 bases stayed unmatched. Germline V gives CDR1 MDHEN, CDR2 SYDVKM. CDR3 length: 17 amino acids. The CDR3 coding sequence is TGTGCCAGCAGCGCGACTAGCGGAAGAGGAACCTTAAATGAGCAGTTCTTC. It encodes CASSATSGRGTLNEQFF.

The CDR3 DNA reads as TGCAGTGCTAGAGATCTACGAGCCGCGGGCTACGAGCAGTACTTC. Amino acids: CSARDLRAAGYEQYF. The chain combines TRBV20-1 with TRBJ2-7; a weak D match, TRBD2 (5 bases). The CDR3 spans 15 residues. Trimming shortened V by 0 bases and J by 3 bases, and 15 bases separated the two germline ends. Germline V gene data show CDR1 as DFQATT and CDR2 as SNEGSKA (reference sequence).

This chain connects TRBV6-1 to TRBJ2-1; D gene ambiguous. CDR3 length: 11 amino acids. V was clipped by 7 bases and J by 9 bases, with 10 bases between them. Germline-derived CDR1 and CDR2 are MNHNS and SASEGT. CDR3: CASTHSPEQFF. The CDR3 bases are TGTGCCAGCACCCACAGCCCTGAGCAGTTCTTC.

This clonotype was counted between two and nine times. This chain connects TRBV6-6 to TRBJ2-7; a weak D match, TRBD2 (6 bases). V was trimmed by 2 bases and J by 6 bases, leaving 11 bases between them. Germline loops: CDR1 MNHNY, CDR2 SVGAGI (reference sequence). The CDR3 is 13 amino acids. CDR3 bases: TGTGCCAGCAGTTACAGGGACTTGGGCGAGCAGTACTTC. Translation gives CASSYRDLGEQYF.

This clonotype was counted many times. The V call is TRBV10-3, the J call TRBJ2-1; 13 bases are a match to TRBD2. This CDR3 has 16 residues. Unmatched junction bases numbered 10, after V lost 6 bases and J lost 8 bases. CDR1 and CDR2 from the germline V gene are ENHRY and SYGVKD. CDR3 bases: TGTGCCATCAGCCTCGGACTAGCGGGAGTTGGTGATGAGCAGTTCTTC. Encoded protein: CAISLGLAGVGDEQFF.

This clonotype was seen a few times. This chain connects TRBV20-1 to TRBJ2-7, with a weak D call TRBD2 (5 bases). The germline V gene has CDR1 DFQATT and CDR2 SNEGSKA (reference sequence). The CDR3 is made up of 16 amino acids. The germline V and J ends were trimmed by 0 bases and 0 bases, with 15 bases remaining between them. Written as DNA, the CDR3 is TGCAGTGCTAGAGATCCCGGACTGTCTAGCTCCTACGAGCAGTACTTC. It translates to CSARDPGLSSSYEQYF.

This clonotype was found many times. V is TRBV10-3 and J is TRBJ2-5; the D gene is possibly TRBD1 (5 bases). Between the trimmed V and J ends, which lost 3 bases and 3 bases, there was a span of 11 bases. Germline V gene data show CDR1 as ENHRY and CDR2 as SYGVKD. This CDR3 comprises 14 residues. DNA of the CDR3: TGTGCCATCAGTGATGTTGACAGAGAAGAGACCCAGTACTTC. The encoded protein is CAISDVDREETQYF.

The chain employs TRBV28 and TRBJ1-5; 7 bases are shared with TRBD1. This CDR3 has 15 residues. The junction had 9 bases not matched to a gene; V was cut back by 6 bases and J by 4 bases. Germline CDR1 and CDR2: MDHEN and SYDVKM. DNA for the CDR3: TGTGCCAGCAGCAGTCTGGGACAGAGGAATCAGCCCCAGCATTTT. Amino acids: CASSSLGQRNQPQHF.